The TCR beta chain described here comes from a study of OX40 agonist ivuxolimab in advanced cancers. General study points: Also showing low normalized T-cell clonal expansion were some of the nonresponders.

TCRdb's copy holds only in-frame clones and misses some; the assay was immunoSEQ multiplex PCR. The sample contains 70,000 to 95,000 clones, around four fifths of which appear only once. In regard to this clone: Its antigen remains unknown.

Germline CDR1 LNHNV, CDR2 YYDKDF (reference sequence). Trimming pared 3 bases from V and 0 bases from J, leaving 11 bases between. The CDR3 has 15 amino acids. The TCR originated in an adult with an advanced solid tumor such as melanoma, head and neck, liver or kidney cancer. V gene TRBV15 combines with J gene TRBJ1-1; D uncertain. Sequencing was performed on CD4+ or CD8+ T cells sorted from blood, taken in a trial of the OX40 agonist ivuxolimab. The CDR3: CATSSRGSLNTEAFF. CDR3 DNA: TGTGCCACCAGCAGCCGAGGCAGCTTGAACACTGAAGCTTTCTTT.